This T cell receptor beta chain was sequenced in a study of OX40 agonist ivuxolimab in advanced cancers. Germline V CDR1 and CDR2: LGHNA, YSLEER. Trimming stripped 0 bases from V and 2 bases from J, with 10 bases between. The CDR3 is 15 amino acids. The table lists this clone with a count of one. The protocol was immunoSEQ multiplex PCR, while the TCRdb copy is restricted to in-frame clones and leaves out a portion. The table lists almost 20,000 clones, approximately 87% of them singletons, with about 15% in the top ten. Source: CD4+ or CD8+ T cells sorted from blood, taken in a trial of the OX40 agonist ivuxolimab. The chain uses TRBV4-3 and TRBJ2-5, with a possible D match to TRBD2 (6 bases). The sequence derives from an adult with an advanced solid tumor such as melanoma, head and neck, liver or kidney cancer. CDR3 nucleotide sequence: TGCGCCAGCAGCCAAGATTTCGGGGGACAAGAGACCCAGTACTTC. This sequence encodes CASSQDFGGQETQYF.